The sequence of this T cell receptor (beta chain) was determined in a study of shared clonotypes between healthy human individuals. Several immunoSEQ plates held equal portions of the genomic DNA taken from each subset. Original analysis: ImmunoSEQ sequences covered only the junction and lacked quality scores; filtering therefore differed. Repertoires were generated with immunoSEQ multiplex PCR, while TCRdb's copy carries only in-frame clones and drops some. V, J and clone size are taken as reported in that table, and D and trimming were inferred from the DNA itself. The table includes about 1 million clones, about 77% detected once. Trimming stripped 7 bases from V and 0 bases from J, with 13 bases between. This CDR3 is 14 amino acids long. Germline loops: CDR1 ENHRY, CDR2 SYGVKD.

This clonotype was sampled from a man between 18 and 29 years old in good health. Sequences were obtained from memory CD4+ T cells sorted from blood. The subset denotes: CD45RA-negative fraction. J is TRBJ2-7 and V is TRBV10-3, with TRBD2 as a possible D gene (5 bases). Here the CDR3 DNA reads TGTGCCATCATGAGAGGAGGCTCCTCCTACGAGCAGTACTTC. Residues: CAIMRGGSSYEQYF.